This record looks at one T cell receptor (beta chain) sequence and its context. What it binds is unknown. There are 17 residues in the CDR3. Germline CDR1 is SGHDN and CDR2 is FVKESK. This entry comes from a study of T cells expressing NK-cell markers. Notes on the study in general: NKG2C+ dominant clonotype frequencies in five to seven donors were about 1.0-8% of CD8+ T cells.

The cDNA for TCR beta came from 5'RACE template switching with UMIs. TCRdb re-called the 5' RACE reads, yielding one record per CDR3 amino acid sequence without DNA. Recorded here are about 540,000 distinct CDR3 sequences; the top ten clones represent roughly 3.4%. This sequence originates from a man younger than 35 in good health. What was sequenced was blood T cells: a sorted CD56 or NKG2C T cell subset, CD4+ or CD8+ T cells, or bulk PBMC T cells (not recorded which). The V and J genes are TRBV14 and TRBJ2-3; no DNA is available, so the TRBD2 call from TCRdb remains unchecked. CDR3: CASRPSRLAGVADTQYF.